The 21 T cell receptor beta chains reported below all come from one sample, sequenced in a study of read filtering for tumor transcriptome and immune sequencing. This library used approximately 370 ng RNA and molecular barcoded adaptors spanning alpha/delta and beta/gamma chains. TCRdb re-called the reads with MiXCR, one entry per CDR3 protein. The sample holds about 61,000 distinct CDR3 sequences, around 21% seen once. Sequencing used a population of CD138-negative cells sorted from bone marrow. The source of these receptors is a donor at least 40 years old with multiple myeloma.

Points on this clonotype: Being one base from a much bigger clone, this may be a read error. V usage is TRBV7-9 and J usage is TRBJ1-1; D gene unclear. Trimming pared 5 bases from V and 4 bases from J, leaving 8 bases between. Germline V gene sequence: CDR1 SEHNR, CDR2 FQNEAQ (reference sequence). The CDR3 is made up of 12 amino acids. CDR3 DNA sequence: TGTGCCAGCAGCGTGGAGAGCACTGAAGCTTTCTTT. Translated, it gives CASSVESTEAFF.

CDR3 DNA: TGTGCCAGCAGTTCACAACCCCAGGGGGAGCAGTACTTC. Its protein is CASSSQPQGEQYF. V and J are TRBV28 and TRBJ2-7; a possible D gene is TRBD1 (6 bases). The CDR3 totals 13 residues. Deletions cut 4 bases from V and 7 bases from J, with 14 bases between. Germline CDR1 and CDR2: MDHEN and SYDVKM.

The chain employs TRBV28 and TRBJ2-5; D perhaps matches TRBD2 (7 bases). Trimming took off 2 bases at V and 7 bases at J, with 11 bases between the two ends. In germline, CDR1 is MDHEN, CDR2 SYDVKM. CDR3 length: 13 residues. CDR3 coding DNA: TGTGCCAGCAGTTTAGGGGGCGGGGGGACCCAGTACTTC. Amino acids: CASSLGGGGTQYF.

As concerns this clonotype: It may be a read error: a sequence one base away is much more abundant. The CDR3: CSSRPFGTGIAEAFF. For the CDR3, the DNA is TGTTCCAGCAGACCATTCGGGACAGGGATCGCTGAAGCTTTCTTT. The V gene is TRBV28, the J gene TRBJ1-1, with TRBD1 matching 9 bases. CDR1 is MDHEN, CDR2 SYDVKM, per germline. The CDR3 runs to 15 residues. Full variable domain (rest looked up from reference TRBV28 and TRBJ1-1): DVKVTQSSRYLVKRTGEKVFLECVQDMDHENMFWYRQDPGLGLRLIYFSYDVKMKEKGDIPEGYSVSREKKERFSLILESASTNQTSMYLCSSRPFGTGIAEAFFGQGTRLTVV.

The J gene is TRBJ2-3, the V gene TRBV6-1; D is uncertain. This CDR3 has 14 residues. With 10 bases removed from V and 0 bases from J, the gap between germline ends came to 14 bases. The germline CDR1 and CDR2 sequences are MNHNS and SASEGT. CDR3 coding DNA: TGTGCCATACTGGGGTCTTTAAGCACAGATACGCAGTATTTT. Encoded protein: CAILGSLSTDTQYF.

This clonotype was picked up many times. This chain connects TRBV19 to TRBJ2-3, with 7 bases matching TRBD1. J gave up 3 bases and V 5 bases, and 2 bases lay outside the gene matches. Per the germline V gene, CDR1 is LNHDA and CDR2 is SQIVND (reference sequence). The CDR3 totals 13 residues. The CDR3 DNA is TGTGCCAGTAGTGGGACAGCAACAGATACGCAGTATTTT. Translation: CASSGTATDTQYF.

V usage is TRBV20-1 and J usage is TRBJ2-3; TRBD2 is a possible D gene (5 bases). CDR3 length equals 14 residues. The germline V and J ends were trimmed by 8 bases and 4 bases, with 19 bases remaining between them. Germline CDR1 is DFQATT and CDR2 is SNEGSKA (reference sequence). The CDR3 is CSYLMGDGSDTQYF. For the CDR3, the DNA is TGCAGTTACTTAATGGGAGACGGGTCAGATACGCAGTATTTT.

This clonotype came up many times. V gene TRBV19 combines with J gene TRBJ1-1, with unresolved D. The germline V and J ends were trimmed by 10 bases and 5 bases, with 26 bases remaining between them. The germline gives CDR1 LNHDA, CDR2 SQIVND (reference sequence). The CDR3 totals 16 residues. This chain's CDR3 is CATVDPGSSQGTEAFF. In DNA form, the CDR3 reads TGTGCCACCGTTGATCCGGGCTCCTCACAAGGAACTGAAGCTTTCTTT.

This rearrangement joins TRBV7-2 to TRBJ2-7; D call uncertain. CDR3 length: 15 residues. Looked up from germline, CDR1 is SGHTA and CDR2 is FQGNSA. The ends were cut back, 2 bases at V and 0 bases at J, with 11 bases in the middle. This chain's CDR3 is CASSLPWRSSYEQYF. The CDR3 DNA reads TGTGCCAGCAGCTTACCCTGGCGGAGCTCCTACGAGCAGTACTTC. Filled out from reference TRBV7-2 and TRBJ2-7, the complete variable domain reads GAGVSQSPSNKVTEKGKDVELRCDPISGHTALYWYRQSLGQGLEFLIYFQGNSAPDKSGLPSDRFSAERTGGSVSTLTIQRTQQEDSAVYLCASSLPWRSSYEQYFGPGTRLTVT.

This chain joins TRBV4-2 and TRBJ2-5, with 7 bases that match TRBD2. The CDR3 loop spans 15 amino acids. Germline loops: CDR1 LGHNA, CDR2 YNFKEQ. V shed 7 bases and J 4 bases; nucleotides not matched to a gene: 12. Here the CDR3 DNA reads TGTGCCAGCACCCTCTCGCGGGAGAGGGGAGAGACCCAGTACTTC. It encodes CASTLSRERGETQYF.

The genes are TRBV7-6 and TRBJ2-1; D not resolved. There are 13 residues in the CDR3. The germline gives CDR1 SGHVS, CDR2 FNYEAQ. V lost 5 bases, J lost 11 bases, and 16 bases lay in between. The CDR3 DNA reads as TGTGCCAGCAGCCCCGTACTCCATAATAAGCAGTTCTTC. Translation gives CASSPVLHNKQFF.

Many counts were recorded for this clonotype. V gene TRBV19 combines with J gene TRBJ2-3, with no clear D. Germline V gene data show CDR1 as LNHDA and CDR2 as SQIVND (reference sequence). The CDR3 loop spans 16 amino acids. V was shortened by 7 bases and J by 1 base, with 18 bases between the two germline ends. For the CDR3, the DNA is TGTGCCAGTACTCCCACCCCCCGGCAAGGCACAGATACGCAGTATTTT. Translating gives CASTPTPRQGTDTQYF.

This clonotype was recorded many times. The chain is built from TRBV7-9 and TRBJ2-7; 7 bases align to TRBD1. The length of the CDR3 is 15 residues. Germline CDR1 is SEHNR and CDR2 is FQNEAQ (reference sequence). Trimming at V came to 0 bases and at J to 5 bases, leaving 7 bases not matched to a gene. The CDR3 loop is CASSLARTGLDEQYF. CDR3 in DNA: TGTGCCAGCAGCTTAGCCCGGACAGGTCTGGACGAGCAGTACTTC.

With regard to this clonotype: Compared with germline, one end of the junction differs, possibly owing to a read error. The chain couples TRBV5-6 to TRBJ2-3; no firm D call. The germline V gene encodes CDR1 SGHDT and CDR2 YYEEEE. The CDR3 consists of 13 residues. The CDR3 protein is CAGRGPSTDTQYF. The CDR3 coding sequence is TGCGCCGGCCGTGGTCCTAGCACAGATACGCAGTATTTT.

This clonotype was seen many times. This sequence joins TRBV28 and TRBJ2-2; weak D call: TRBD1 (6 bases). This CDR3 has 16 residues. Germline V CDR1 and CDR2: MDHEN, SYDVKM. V was clipped by 1 base and J by 1 base, with 10 bases between them. The CDR3 spells CASSLLVTGNTGELFF. For the CDR3, the DNA is TGTGCCAGCAGTTTATTAGTGACAGGGAACACCGGGGAGCTGTTTTTT. Looking up the rest from reference TRBV28 and TRBJ2-2 gives the full variable domain: DVKVTQSSRYLVKRTGEKVFLECVQDMDHENMFWYRQDPGLGLRLIYFSYDVKMKEKGDIPEGYSVSREKKERFSLILESASTNQTSMYLCASSLLVTGNTGELFFGEGSRLTVL.

This clonotype was seen many times. An end of the junction does not agree with germline; a read error may underlie this. The CDR3 DNA follows: TGCGCCAGCAGCCATCCTGGGGCCCAAACCTTC. Translation gives CASSHPGAQTF. The rearrangement uses TRBV4-1 and TRBJ2-1; possibly TRBD1 for D (5 bases). The germline CDR1 and CDR2 sequences are MGHRA and YSYEKL. The CDR3 runs to 11 residues.

This chain joins TRBV28 and TRBJ2-7; 9 positions agree with TRBD1. The CDR3 has 15 residues. Germline CDR1 and CDR2: MDHEN and SYDVKM. Germline trimming cut 11 bases from V and 3 bases from J; bases unmatched to any gene: 14. CDR3 sequence reads: CACRATGTGIYEQYF. The CDR3 DNA reads as TGTGCCTGTAGGGCAACCGGGACAGGGATCTACGAGCAGTACTTC. Together with reference TRBV28 and TRBJ2-7, the CDR3 gives the full variable domain: DVKVTQSSRYLVKRTGEKVFLECVQDMDHENMFWYRQDPGLGLRLIYFSYDVKMKEKGDIPEGYSVSREKKERFSLILESASTNQTSMYLCACRATGTGIYEQYFGPGTRLTVT.

This clonotype was counted ten times or more. The chain employs TRBV3-1 and TRBJ1-6; unclear D gene. The CDR3 is 13 residues long. Germline-derived CDR1 and CDR2 are LGHDT and YNNKEL (reference sequence). V gave up 6 bases and J gave up 7 bases, with 10 bases separating them. The CDR3 sequence: CASSVEENSPLHF. For the CDR3, the DNA is TGTGCCAGCAGTGTAGAAGAAAATTCACCCCTCCACTTT.

This clonotype was counted at least ten times. This chain connects TRBV21-1 to TRBJ2-5; the listed D gene, TRBD1, was not tested against the DNA. TRBV21-1 is assigned pseudogene status. The CDR3 is 17 residues long. The CDR3 DNA reads as TGTGCCAGCAGCAAAGAGGAAGAGGGGTACCGCCAAGAGACCCAGTACTTC. Protein sequence: CASSKEEEGYRQETQYF.

There are a few counts of this clonotype. One end of the junction fails to match germline, which may point to a read error. This rearrangement joins TRBV20-1 to TRBJ1-5, with D perhaps TRBD1 (5 bases). The germline V gene encodes CDR1 DFQATT and CDR2 SNEGSKA (reference sequence). The CDR3 covers 13 residues. CDR3 sequence reads: CSAREAGVQPQHF. The DNA of the CDR3 is TGCAGTGCCAGAGAAGCGGGGGTTCAGCCCCAGCATTTT.

In this sample, this clonotype turned up a few times. This chain connects TRBV7-9 to TRBJ2-5, with TRBD2 matching 7 bases. This CDR3 is built from 14 residues. Germline CDR1 SEHNR, CDR2 FQNEAQ (reference sequence). CDR3 sequence: CAAEGREWSETQYF. In nucleotides, the CDR3 is TGTGCAGCCGAAGGGCGGGAGTGGTCGGAGACCCAGTACTTC.